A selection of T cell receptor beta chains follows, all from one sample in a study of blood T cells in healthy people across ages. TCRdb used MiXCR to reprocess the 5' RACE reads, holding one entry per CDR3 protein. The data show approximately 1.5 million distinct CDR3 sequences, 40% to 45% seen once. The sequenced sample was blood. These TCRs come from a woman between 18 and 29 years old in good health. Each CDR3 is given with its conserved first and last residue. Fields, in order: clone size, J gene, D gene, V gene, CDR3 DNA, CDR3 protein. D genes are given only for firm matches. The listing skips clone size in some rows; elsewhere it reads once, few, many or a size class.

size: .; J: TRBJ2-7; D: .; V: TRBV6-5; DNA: TGTGCCAGCAGTCGTCGACTAGGAGACTACGAGCAGTACTTC; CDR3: CASSRRLGDYEQYF
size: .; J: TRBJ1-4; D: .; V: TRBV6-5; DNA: TGTGCCAGCAGTTACGGTCCCGATGAAAAACTGTTTTTT; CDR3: CASSYGPDEKLFF
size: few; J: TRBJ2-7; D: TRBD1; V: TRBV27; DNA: TGTGCCAGCAGCCCCGGGACAGGGGCCCACGAGCAGTACTTC; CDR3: CASSPGTGAHEQYF
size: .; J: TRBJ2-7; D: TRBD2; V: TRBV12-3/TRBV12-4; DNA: TGTGCCAGCAGGGGCGGCGGGGGGGGATCATACAATGAGCAGTACTTC; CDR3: CASRGGGGGSYNEQYF
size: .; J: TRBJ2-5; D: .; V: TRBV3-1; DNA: TGTGCCAGCGGTCCTCTTGAGGAACCAAGAGAGTCGACCCAGTACTTC; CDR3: CASGPLEEPRESTQYF
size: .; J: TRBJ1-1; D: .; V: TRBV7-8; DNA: TGTGCCAGCAGCTTAGCGCTGCAGGGGAAAAACACTGAAGCTTTCTTT; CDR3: CASSLALQGKNTEAFF
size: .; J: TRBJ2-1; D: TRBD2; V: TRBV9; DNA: TGTGCCAGCAGCGTATTGCGGGAGCACTACAATGAGCAGTTCTTC; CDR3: CASSVLREHYNEQFF
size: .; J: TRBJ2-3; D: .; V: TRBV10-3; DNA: TGTGCCATCAGTCAAACCATGGCTACGCAGTATTTT; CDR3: CAISQTMATQYF
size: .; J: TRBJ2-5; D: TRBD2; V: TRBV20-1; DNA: TGCAGTGCTAGGGGAATACCTGGGACTAGCGAAGAGACCCAGTACTTC; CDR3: CSARGIPGTSEETQYF
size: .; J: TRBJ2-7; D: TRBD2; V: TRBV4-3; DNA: TGCGCCAGCAGCAAAGCAAGCGGGGGGGCCTACGAGCAGTACTTC; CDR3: CASSKASGGAYEQYF
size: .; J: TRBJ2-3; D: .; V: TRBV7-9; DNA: TGTGCCAGCAGCCCGCGGGCCAAGAGTTCTAGCACAGATACGCAGTATTTT; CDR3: CASSPRAKSSSTDTQYF
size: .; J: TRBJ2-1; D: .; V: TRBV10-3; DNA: TGTGCCATCAGTGAGTCGAGTGGGAGCCTCTACAATGAGCAGTTCTTC; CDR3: CAISESSGSLYNEQFF
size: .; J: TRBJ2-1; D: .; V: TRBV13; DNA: TGTGCCAGCAGCTCCCTCCCAATCCAGGGTTCCTACAATGAGCAGTTCTTC; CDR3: CASSSLPIQGSYNEQFF
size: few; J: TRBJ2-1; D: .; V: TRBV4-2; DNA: TGTGCCAGCAGCCAAGATATCGCTTCCAATGAGCAGTTCTTC; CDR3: CASSQDIASNEQFF
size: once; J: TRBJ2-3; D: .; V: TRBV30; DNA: TGTGCCTGGTCGGACACATTCAACACAGATACGCAGTATTTT; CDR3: CAWSDTFNTDTQYF
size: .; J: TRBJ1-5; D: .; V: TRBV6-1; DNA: TGTGCCAGCAGTGATACGATGGGGTTTCAGCCCCAGCATTTT; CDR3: CASSDTMGFQPQHF
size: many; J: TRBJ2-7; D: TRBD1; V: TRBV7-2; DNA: TGTGCCAGCAACCGGGGATGGGGGACAGTCTCCTACGAGCAGTACTTC; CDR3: CASNRGWGTVSYEQYF
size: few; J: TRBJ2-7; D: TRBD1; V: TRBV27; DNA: TGTGCCAGCAGTTTATGGGACAGACTGTACGAGCAGTACTTC; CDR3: CASSLWDRLYEQYF
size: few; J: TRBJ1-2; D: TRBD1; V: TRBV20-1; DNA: TGCAGTGCCTACCGACAGGGGGCGAACTATGGCTACACCTTC; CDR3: CSAYRQGANYGYTF
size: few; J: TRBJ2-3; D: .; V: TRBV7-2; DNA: TGTGCCAGCAAGGAGTATAGCACAGATACGCAGTATTTT; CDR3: CASKEYSTDTQYF
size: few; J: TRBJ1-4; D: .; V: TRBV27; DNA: TGTGCCAGCAGTGTATACCCTCGGGGTTTGAATGAAAAACTGTTTTTT; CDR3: CASSVYPRGLNEKLFF
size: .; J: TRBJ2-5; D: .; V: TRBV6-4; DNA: TGTGCCAGCAGCCGTAAGGCGGACAATGAGCAGTACTTC; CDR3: CASSRKADNEQYF
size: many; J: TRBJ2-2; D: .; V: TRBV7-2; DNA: TGTGCCAGCAGCTTTGGGACAAACACCGGGGAGCTGTTTTTT; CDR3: CASSFGTNTGELFF
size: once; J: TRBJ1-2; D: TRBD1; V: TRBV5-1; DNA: TGCGCCAGCAGCCCTGACACAGGGGACGGCTACACCTTC; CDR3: CASSPDTGDGYTF
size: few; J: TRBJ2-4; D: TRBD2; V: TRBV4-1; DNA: TGCGCCAGCAGCCAACCGACTAGCGGGCGGAAAAACATTCAGTACTTC; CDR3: CASSQPTSGRKNIQYF
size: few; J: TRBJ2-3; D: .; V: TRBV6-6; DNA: TGTGCCAGCAGTCCCGGGTGGACGAGCACAGATACGCAGTATTTT; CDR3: CASSPGWTSTDTQYF
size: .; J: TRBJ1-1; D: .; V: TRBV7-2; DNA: TGTGCCAGCAGCTTTACAGGGATGCGAGCTTTCTTT; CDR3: CASSFTGMRAFF
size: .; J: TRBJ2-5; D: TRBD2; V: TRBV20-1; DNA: TGCAGTGCTGGTGGACTAGCGGTCGGAGAGACCCAGTACTTC; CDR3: CSAGGLAVGETQYF
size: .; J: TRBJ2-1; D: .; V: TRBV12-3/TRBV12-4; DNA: TGTGCCAGCAGCCTACCCGGGACCTCCAATGAGCAGTTCTTC; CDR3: CASSLPGTSNEQFF
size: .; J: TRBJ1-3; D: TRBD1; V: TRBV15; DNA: TGTGCCACCAGCACGGACAGGGCGGCTGGAAACACCATATATTTT; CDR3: CATSTDRAAGNTIYF
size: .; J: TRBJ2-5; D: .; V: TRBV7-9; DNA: TGTGCCAGCAGCTTAGCCCCGACGGGCCAAGAGACCCAGTACTTC; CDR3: CASSLAPTGQETQYF
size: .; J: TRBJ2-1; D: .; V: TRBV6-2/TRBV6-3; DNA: TGTGCCAGCAGCCACCCTTCGGAGACCCAGTTCTTC; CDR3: CASSHPSETQFF
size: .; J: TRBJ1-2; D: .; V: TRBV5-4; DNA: TGTGCCAGCAGCTTGGCTCGGGGAGCTAACTATGGCTACACCTTC; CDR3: CASSLARGANYGYTF
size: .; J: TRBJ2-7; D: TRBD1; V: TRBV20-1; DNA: TGCAGTGCCGCTGACAGGGTCTTCTACAATGAGCAGTACTTC; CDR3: CSAADRVFYNEQYF
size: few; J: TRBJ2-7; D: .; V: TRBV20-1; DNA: TGCAGTGCTCGGGACTCCAGCTCCTACGAGCAGTACTTC; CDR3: CSARDSSSYEQYF
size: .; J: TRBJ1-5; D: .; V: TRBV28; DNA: TGTGCCAGCACCCGACTGTGGGGGGTCTACCAGCCCCAGCATTTT; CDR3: CASTRLWGVYQPQHF
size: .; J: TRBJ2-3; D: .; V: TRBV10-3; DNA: TGTGCCATCAGTGTAGTAGGAGGGGATGAAGATACGCAGTATTTT; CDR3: CAISVVGGDEDTQYF
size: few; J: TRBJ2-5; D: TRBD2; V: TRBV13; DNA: TGTGCCAGCAGCTCAGCGGGAGGCGAGGAGACCCAGTACTTC; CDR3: CASSSAGGEETQYF
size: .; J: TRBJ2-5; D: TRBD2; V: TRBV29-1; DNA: TGCAGCGTTGTAAGGACTAGCGGGAGGGAAGAGACCCAGTACTTC; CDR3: CSVVRTSGREETQYF
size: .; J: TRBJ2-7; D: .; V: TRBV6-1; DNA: TGTGCCAGCAGTGAAGTAGTGGGGCGCGCTTACGAGCAGTACTTC; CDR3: CASSEVVGRAYEQYF
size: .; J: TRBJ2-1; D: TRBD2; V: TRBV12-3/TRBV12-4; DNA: TGTGCCAGCAGTGCGACTAGCGGGGGGGCCATTGAGCAGTTCTTC; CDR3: CASSATSGGAIEQFF
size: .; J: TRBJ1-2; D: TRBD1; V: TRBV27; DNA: TGTGCCAGCAGCCATCAGACAGGGACTGGCTACACCTTC; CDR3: CASSHQTGTGYTF
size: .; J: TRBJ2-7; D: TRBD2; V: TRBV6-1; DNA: TGTGCCAGCAGTGCCTGTAGCGGGGGATTATCCTACGAGCAGTACTTC; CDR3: CASSACSGGLSYEQYF
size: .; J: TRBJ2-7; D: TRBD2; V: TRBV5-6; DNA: TGTGCCAGCAGCAAACTAGCGGGACAGTATTACAATGAGCAGTACTTC; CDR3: CASSKLAGQYYNEQYF
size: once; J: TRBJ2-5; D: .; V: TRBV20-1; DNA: TGCAGTGGTAGTCTCAATGAGCAGTACTTC; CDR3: CSGSLNEQYF
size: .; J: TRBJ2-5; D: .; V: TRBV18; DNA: TGTGCCAGTTCCATATACCAAGAGACCCAGTACTTC; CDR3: CASSIYQETQYF
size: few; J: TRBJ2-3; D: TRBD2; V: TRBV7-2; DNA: TGTGCCAGCAGCGCCAGACTAGCGGCCGGAGATACGCAGTATTTT; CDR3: CASSARLAAGDTQYF